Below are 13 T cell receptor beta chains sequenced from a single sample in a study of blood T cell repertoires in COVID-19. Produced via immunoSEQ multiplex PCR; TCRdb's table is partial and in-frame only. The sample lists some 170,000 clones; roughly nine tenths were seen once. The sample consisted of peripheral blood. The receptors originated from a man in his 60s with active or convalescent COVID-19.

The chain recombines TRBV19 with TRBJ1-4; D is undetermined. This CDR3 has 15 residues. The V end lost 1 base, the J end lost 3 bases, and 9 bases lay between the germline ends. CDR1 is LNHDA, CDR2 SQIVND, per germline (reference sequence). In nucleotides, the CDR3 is TGTGCCAGTAGTATAGTTGGAACAGCTAATGAAAAACTGTTTTTT. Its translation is CASSIVGTANEKLFF.

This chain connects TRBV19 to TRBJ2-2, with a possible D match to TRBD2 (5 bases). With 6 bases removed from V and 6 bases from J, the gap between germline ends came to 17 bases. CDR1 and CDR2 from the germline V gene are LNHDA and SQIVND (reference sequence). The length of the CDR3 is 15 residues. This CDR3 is CASRTERDGAGELFF. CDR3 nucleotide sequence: TGTGCCAGTAGGACCGAGAGGGATGGGGCCGGGGAGCTGTTTTTT.

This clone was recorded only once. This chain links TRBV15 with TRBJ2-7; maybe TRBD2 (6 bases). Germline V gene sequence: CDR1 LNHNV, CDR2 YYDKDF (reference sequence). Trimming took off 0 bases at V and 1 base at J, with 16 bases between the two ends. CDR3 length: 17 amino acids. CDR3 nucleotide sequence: TGTGCCACCAGCAGAGATCGTGGGGGGATCGGGTCCTACGAGCAGTACTTC. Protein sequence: CATSRDRGGIGSYEQYF.

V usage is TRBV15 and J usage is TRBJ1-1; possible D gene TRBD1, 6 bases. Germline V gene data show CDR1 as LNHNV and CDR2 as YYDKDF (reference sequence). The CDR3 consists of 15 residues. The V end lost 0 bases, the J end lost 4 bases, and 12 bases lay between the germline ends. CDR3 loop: CATSRDRGASTEAFF. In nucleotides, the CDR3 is TGTGCCACCAGCAGAGATCGGGGGGCAAGCACTGAAGCTTTCTTT.

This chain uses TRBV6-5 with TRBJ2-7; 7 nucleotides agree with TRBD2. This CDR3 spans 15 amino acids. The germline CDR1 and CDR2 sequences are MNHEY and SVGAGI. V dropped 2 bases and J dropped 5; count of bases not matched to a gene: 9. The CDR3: CASSYGGGLRNEQYF. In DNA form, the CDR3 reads TGTGCCAGCAGTTACGGCGGGGGACTTCGGAACGAGCAGTACTTC.

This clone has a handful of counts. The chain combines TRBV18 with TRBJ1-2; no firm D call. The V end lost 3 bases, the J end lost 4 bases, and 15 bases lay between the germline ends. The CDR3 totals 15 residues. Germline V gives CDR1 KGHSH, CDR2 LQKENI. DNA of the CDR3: TGTGCCAGCTCACCGGAAGAGGTGAGAGGCTATGGCTACACCTTC. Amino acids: CASSPEEVRGYGYTF.

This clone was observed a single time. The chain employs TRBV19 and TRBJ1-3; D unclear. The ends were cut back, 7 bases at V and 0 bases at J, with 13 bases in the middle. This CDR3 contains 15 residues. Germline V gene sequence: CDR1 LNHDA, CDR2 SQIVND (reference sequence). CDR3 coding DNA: TGTGCCAGTACCTTTTACGGGATCTCTGGAAACACCATATATTTT. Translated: CASTFYGISGNTIYF.

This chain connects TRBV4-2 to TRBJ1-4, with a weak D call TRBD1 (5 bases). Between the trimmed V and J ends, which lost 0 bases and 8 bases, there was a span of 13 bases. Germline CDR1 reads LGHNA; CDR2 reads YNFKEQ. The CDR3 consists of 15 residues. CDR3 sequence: CASSQDATAVEKLFF. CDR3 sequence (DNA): TGTGCCAGCAGCCAAGATGCGACAGCTGTCGAAAAACTGTTTTTT.

CDR3 DNA: TGTGCCAGCAGTTTCCAGGGTTCCAGTAGGACCCTCCACTTT. This gives the protein CASSFQGSSRTLHF. V is TRBV7-2 and J is TRBJ1-6; D might be TRBD1 (5 bases). This CDR3 region has 14 residues. Germline lookup yields CDR1 SGHTA and CDR2 FQGNSA. Between the trimmed V and J ends, which lost 6 bases and 14 bases, there was a span of 20 bases.

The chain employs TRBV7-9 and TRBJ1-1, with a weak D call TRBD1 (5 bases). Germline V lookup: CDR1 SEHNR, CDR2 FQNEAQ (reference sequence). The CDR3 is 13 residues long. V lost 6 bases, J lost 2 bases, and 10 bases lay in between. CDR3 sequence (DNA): TGTGCCAGCAGACGGCAGGGTAACACTGAAGCTTTCTTT. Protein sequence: CASRRQGNTEAFF.

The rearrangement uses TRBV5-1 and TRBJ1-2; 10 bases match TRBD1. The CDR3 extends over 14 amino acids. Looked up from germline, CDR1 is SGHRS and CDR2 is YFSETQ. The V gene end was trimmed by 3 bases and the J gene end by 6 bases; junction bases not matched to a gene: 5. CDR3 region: CASSYGTGADGYTF. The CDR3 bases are TGCGCCAGCAGCTACGGGACAGGGGCGGATGGCTACACCTTC.

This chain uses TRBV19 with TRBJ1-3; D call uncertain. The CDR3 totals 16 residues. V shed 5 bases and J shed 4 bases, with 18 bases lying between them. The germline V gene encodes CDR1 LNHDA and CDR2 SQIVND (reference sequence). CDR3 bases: TGTGCCAGTAGTTTCGAGAAGTCTTACTTCGGAAACACCATATATTTT. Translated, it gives CASSFEKSYFGNTIYF. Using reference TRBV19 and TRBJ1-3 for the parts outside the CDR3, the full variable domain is DGGITQSPKYLFRKEGQNVTLSCEQNLNHDAMYWYRQDPGQGLRLIYYSQIVNDFQKGDIAEGYSVSREKKESFPLTVTSAQKNPTAFYLCASSFEKSYFGNTIYFGEGSWLTVV.

The CDR3 spells CATRGTSGSFVSLSYNEQFF. As DNA, the CDR3 is TGTGCCACCAGGGGGACTAGCGGGAGTTTTGTATCCCTCTCCTACAATGAGCAGTTCTTC. The chain combines TRBV15 with TRBJ2-1; 14 bases map to TRBD2. Unmatched junction bases numbered 13, after V lost 6 bases and J lost 0 bases. In germline, CDR1 is LNHNV, CDR2 YYDKDF (reference sequence). This CDR3 is 20 amino acids long.